This record covers a single TCR beta chain. This clonotype was found once. Its antigen specificity is not known. Base quality data are lacking; no much larger clone is found one base away. Total RNA was isolated from unfractionated whole blood collected in Tempus Blood RNA tubes. These data are taken from a study of human T cells and chemical hapten exposure (dated by TCRdb to the early 2020s). Study-level background: Libraries were pooled for sequencing, and per-sample TCR yields varied mainly because of small differences in library volumes within the pool. In alopecia patients, the study followed how the peripheral blood TCR repertoire changed in vivo over primary and secondary sensitization to diphenylcyclopropenone (DPC), a hapten. Both TCR alpha and TCR beta chains were sequenced from each blood RNA sample.

Library preparation attached unique molecular identifiers to individual cDNA molecules for quantitative, reproducible TCR counting. The study's processing was this. The median number of TCRs per sample was around 96,000, ranging from roughly 20,000 to 700,000. V, J and CDR3 annotation of the TCR reads was carried out using the Decombinator software suite. For the PS versus PT1 abundance plots, all samples were subsampled to the same number of TCRs (28,000). Expanded TCRs were defined as absent before sensitization and observed at least eight times at the 2-week time point. TCRdb ran its own pipeline on the public reads, namely fastp trimming at Q25 and MiXCR clone calling, and kept in-frame beta chains. Each entry is one CDR3 protein sequence, shown with its most common DNA and genes. TCRdb assigned the V and J calls; the authors' analysis was not used. The sample profile shows about 3,100 distinct CDR3 sequences; approximately 48% of them were found once. Roughly 10% of the sample lies in the top ten.

Overall study results and their limits: After repeated subsampling, changes were observed in the strength of the expansion versus patch-test correlation and in the threshold at which the correlation became significant. DPC sensitization did not change how many TCRs were above 1 in 1000 frequency, and no evidence was found of alterations in global repertoire structure.

Sequenced: whole blood. The sequence was obtained from a human donor who had alopecia or was a healthy volunteer (not recorded which). Some clones in this sample may be carry-over from other donors' samples. This table probably holds off-target reads from a library built for another chain.

The encoded CDR3 is CSANPSGRLPYEQYF. The sequenced DNA is TGCAGTGCCAACCCTAGCGGGAGGCTCCCCTACGAGCAGTACTTC. The V and J genes are TRBV20-1 and TRBJ2-7; TRBD2 agrees with 11 junctional bases. There are 15 amino acids in the CDR3, from cysteine to phenylalanine inclusive. Of all the DNA, just the CDR3 is kept, 45 bases in frame from base 1. CDR1 and CDR2 (DFQATT, SNEGSKA) derive from the germline V gene (reference sequence). V is pruned by 6 bases and J by 2 bases, leaving 9 bases of the junction without a gene match.